The 7 T cell receptor beta chains below were found in one sample sequenced in a study of cytomegalovirus exposure and HLA in healthy donors. PCR employed 60 Vbeta and 13 Jbeta primers. Data came from immunoSEQ multiplex PCR; TCRdb stores just in-frame clones and leaves some out. The sample yields about 190,000 clones, over 80% seen once. Sequencing input: PBMCs. These receptor sequences come from a young man in good health and CMV-seronegative.

The chain links TRBV15 to TRBJ2-5; D perhaps matches TRBD2 (5 bases). Germline V gene data show CDR1 as LNHNV and CDR2 as YYDKDF (reference sequence). Trimming left V 1 base short and J 5 bases short, with 11 bases between. The CDR3 covers 14 residues. CDR3 protein: CATSRAFGGETQYF. The CDR3 coding sequence is TGTGCCACCAGCAGAGCCTTTGGCGGGGAGACCCAGTACTTC. Combining the CDR3 with reference TRBV15 and TRBJ2-5 gives the whole variable domain DAMVIQNPRYQVTQFGKPVTLSCSQTLNHNVMYWYQQKSSQAPKLLFHYYDKDFNNEADTPDNFQSRRPNTSFCFLDIRSPGLGDTAMYLCATSRAFGGETQYFGPGTRLLVL.

This clone has just a few counts. The rearrangement links TRBV6-1 to TRBJ2-1; no reliable D call. In germline, CDR1 is MNHNS, CDR2 SASEGT. There are 10 residues in the CDR3. V was cut by 8 bases and J by 12 bases, with 11 bases left in between. The CDR3 nucleotides read TGTGCCAGCCGGTATCGAGGGCAGTTCTTC. Its protein is CASRYRGQFF.

DNA for the CDR3: TGTGCCAGCAGCTTACGAGCGGGGGGGGTTGCTGAGCAGTTCTTC. Amino acids: CASSLRAGGVAEQFF. This chain links TRBV7-2 with TRBJ2-1; 10 nucleotides align to TRBD2. The ends lost 2 bases at V and 9 bases at J; junction bases unmatched: 7. This CDR3 spans 15 amino acids. The germline gives CDR1 SGHTA, CDR2 FQGNSA.

This chain joins TRBV5-1 and TRBJ2-1, with D possibly TRBD1 on 6 matching bases. From germline, CDR1 is SGHRS and CDR2 YFSETQ. This CDR3 has 15 residues. The ends were cut back, 2 bases at V and 4 bases at J, with 13 bases in the middle. CDR3 bases: TGCGCCAGCAGCTTCTCAGGGGTAGGGTACAATGAGCAGTTCTTC. Its protein is CASSFSGVGYNEQFF.

The chain combines TRBV6-5 with TRBJ2-1; D is undetermined. Trimming pared 1 base from V and 10 bases from J, leaving 5 bases between. The CDR3 is 11 amino acids. The V gene's germline CDR1 is MNHEY and CDR2 SVGAGI. The CDR3 sequence: CASSYLAEQFF. The CDR3 bases are TGTGCCAGCAGTTACTTGGCAGAGCAGTTCTTC.

This chain connects TRBV5-1 to TRBJ2-7, with D hard to call. V lost 2 bases to trimming and J lost 0 bases, with 6 bases between them. The CDR3 consists of 13 residues. The germline gives CDR1 SGHRS, CDR2 YFSETQ. CDR3 region: CASSFIGSYEQYF. CDR3 sequence (DNA): TGCGCCAGCAGCTTTATCGGCTCCTACGAGCAGTACTTC.

The V and J genes are TRBV9 and TRBJ2-7, with 8 positions matching TRBD2. The CDR3 extends over 16 amino acids. Germline V gene sequence: CDR1 SGDLS, CDR2 YYNGEE. Trimming at V came to 7 bases and at J to 2 bases, leaving 14 bases not matched to a gene. The DNA for the CDR3 is TGTGCCAGCGGCAAGACCTGGGCGGGGGGCGCCTACGAGCAGTACTTC. It is translated as CASGKTWAGGAYEQYF.